The 5 T cell receptor beta chains below all came from one sample that was sequenced in a study of blood T cell repertoires in COVID-19. Sequencing was performed with immunoSEQ multiplex PCR; in TCRdb, only in-frame clones are kept and a portion is missing. The sample holds more than 110,000 clones, roughly 84% seen once. The sequenced sample was peripheral blood. These receptors were obtained from a human donor in a cohort sampled during active COVID-19.

The chain is built from TRBV11-3 and TRBJ1-3, with D hard to call. The CDR3 is made up of 15 amino acids. Trimming removed 6 bases at V and 4 bases at J, with 16 bases between. In germline, CDR1 is SGHNT, CDR2 YENEEA. This CDR3 is CASSFSPAPGNTIYF. In DNA form, the CDR3 reads TGTGCCAGCAGTTTTAGCCCGGCCCCAGGAAACACCATATATTTT.

Details on this clone: Other DNA sequences in this sample translate to the same CDR3. The V call is TRBV12-5, the J call TRBJ1-5; 8 nucleotides line up with TRBD1. V was pared by 5 bases and J by 5 bases, with 5 bases of the junction left unmatched. Per the germline V gene, CDR1 is LGHNT and CDR2 is FRNRAP. The CDR3 is 14 residues long. Here the CDR3 reads CASGQDRADQPQHF. In nucleotides, the CDR3 is TGTGCTAGTGGTCAGGACAGGGCGGATCAGCCCCAGCATTTT.

This chain uses TRBV6-4 with TRBJ2-3, with 8 bases lining up with TRBD1. Germline V gene data show CDR1 as MRHNA and CDR2 as SNTAGT. The CDR3 spans 15 residues. V shed 4 bases, J shed 2 bases, and the junction held 5 bases outside the gene matches. The CDR3 nucleotides are TGTGCCAGCAGTGTGCAGGGGGCCGACACAGATACGCAGTATTTT. This translates into CASSVQGADTDTQYF.

CDR3 sequence (DNA): TGTGCCAGCAGCCCCCCGGGACTGGGCGGCAATGAGCAGTTCTTC. Translated: CASSPPGLGGNEQFF. The gene calls are TRBV3-1 (or the pseudogene TRBV3-2) and TRBJ2-1; possible D gene TRBD2, 6 bases. V was clipped by 4 bases and J by 6 bases, with 16 bases between them. The CDR3 spans 15 residues. Germline CDR1 and CDR2: LGHDT and YNNKEL (reference sequence).

The chain's CDR3 is CASSAGMANEKLFF. As DNA, the CDR3 is TGTGCCAGCAGCGCAGGGATGGCTAATGAAAAACTGTTTTTT. V usage is TRBV7-2 and J usage is TRBJ1-4, with D perhaps TRBD1 (5 bases). The CDR3 covers 14 residues. The germline V gene encodes CDR1 SGHTA and CDR2 FQGNSA. The V end lost 5 bases, the J end lost 3 bases, and 10 bases lay between the germline ends.